This T cell receptor beta chain stems from a study of blood T cell repertoires in COVID-19. Trimming shortened V by 6 bases and J by 0 bases, and 12 bases separated the two germline ends. This CDR3 contains 16 residues. The germline V gene encodes CDR1 SEHNR and CDR2 FQNEAQ (reference sequence). Original data processing: Estimates of nucleated cell counts were drawn from the amplification of reference gene primers. Using immunoSEQ multiplex PCR, the repertoire was profiled, and TCRdb retains in-frame clones only, with some absent. V, J and clone size derive from that table, while D and trimming were established from the DNA sequence. The sample includes about 170,000 clones, approximately 85% of them seen just once.

The sequence was collected from a man older than 75 with COVID-19, enrolled during active disease. The chain has TRBV7-9 and TRBJ2-6; a weak D match, TRBD1 (6 bases). The sample taken for sequencing was peripheral blood. The CDR3 reads CASSQQGGSGANVLTF. The CDR3, as DNA: TGTGCCAGCAGTCAACAGGGCGGCTCTGGGGCCAACGTCCTGACTTTC.